The 28 T cell receptor beta chains given below trace back to one sample, sequenced in a study of T-cell memory formation after mild COVID-19 (dated by TCRdb to about 2021). Receptors were amplified or captured by 5' RACE. Sequenced using an Illumina NovaSeq 6000. TCRdb handled the public reads itself, with Q25 trimming in fastp and clone calling in MiXCR, and kept productive beta chains. CDR3 protein sequences are deduplicated, and each keeps its most common genes and DNA. A total of 200,000 to 250,000 distinct CDR3 sequences appear in this sample, around 10% of them only once. The ten largest account for around 21% of the sample. Specimen: PBMCs or a T cell subset sorted from them (not recorded which). These receptors were collected from a man aged 18 to 29 who had mild COVID-19 (a few samples of this study predate the infection). The sample titles of this study are shuffled in the database, so cell type and time point are left out; the donor was told from shared clones.

This clonotype was detected many times. V gene TRBV12-3 or TRBV12-4 combines with J gene TRBJ1-1, with 8 bases matching TRBD1. The CDR3 spans 13 residues. V lost 5 bases, J lost 6 bases, and 5 bases stayed unmatched. CDR3 loop: CASSGQGGAEAFF. CDR3 coding DNA: TGTGCCAGCAGTGGACAGGGCGGCGCTGAAGCTTTCTTT.

This rearrangement joins TRBV7-8 to TRBJ2-5, with D unresolved. The CDR3 runs 15 residues. CDR1 and CDR2 from the germline V gene are SGHVS and FQNEAQ. V lost 4 bases and J lost 1, with 13 bases in between. The chain's CDR3 is CASSSRPIFQETQYF. CDR3 coding DNA: TGTGCCAGCAGCTCCAGACCGATATTCCAAGAGACCCAGTACTTC.

The V call is TRBV6-5, the J call TRBJ2-7, with D perhaps matching TRBD1 or TRBD2 (6 bases each). The CDR3 is 14 residues long. In germline, CDR1 is MNHEY, CDR2 SVGAGI. The V and J ends lost 6 bases and 1 base respectively, with 13 bases between them. The CDR3 DNA reads as TGTGCCAGCAGATCCGGGGGCGTTTCCTACGAGCAGTACTTC. Its protein is CASRSGGVSYEQYF.

The V call is TRBV27, the J call TRBJ2-7; 8 nucleotides line up with TRBD1. Germline V CDR1 and CDR2: MNHEY, SMNVEV (reference sequence). Trimming cost V 5 bases and J 2 bases; bases outside gene matches: 8. The CDR3 sequence is 15 residues long. As DNA, the CDR3 is TGTGCCAGCAGTGCGTCCGGGACAGGAGCCTACGAGCAGTACTTC. Its translation: CASSASGTGAYEQYF.

This clonotype was counted a few times. The chain recombines TRBV4-3 with TRBJ1-2; D is unclear. In germline, CDR1 is LGHNA, CDR2 YSLEER. CDR3 length equals 15 residues. Trimming stripped 0 bases from V and 4 bases from J, with 12 bases between. DNA of the CDR3: TGCGCCAGCAGCCAAGATCCCCAGAACCCCTATGGCTACACCTTC. Translating gives CASSQDPQNPYGYTF.

This clonotype was observed many times. V and J are TRBV5-5 and TRBJ2-1; 9 bases agree with TRBD2. Unmatched junction bases numbered 7, after V lost 4 bases and J lost 2 bases. The CDR3 runs 16 residues. The germline CDR1 and CDR2 sequences are SGHKS and YYEKEE (reference sequence). This CDR3 is CASSVSGGPTYNEQFF. The CDR3 DNA follows: TGTGCCAGCAGCGTTAGCGGGGGCCCTACCTACAATGAGCAGTTCTTC.

The chain links TRBV7-9 to TRBJ2-7, with TRBD1 identical over 7 bases. The germline CDR1 and CDR2 sequences are SEHNR and FQNEAQ (reference sequence). The CDR3 totals 15 residues. Losses at the gene ends were 5 bases for V and 2 bases for J; bases not matched to a gene: 9. DNA for the CDR3: TGTGCCAGCAGCCTCAACCGACAGGGACCCTACGAGCAGTACTTC. Its translation: CASSLNRQGPYEQYF.

This clonotype was seen more than once but under ten times. The CDR3 spells CSALPQRGARTDTQYF. The CDR3 nucleotides are TGCAGTGCCCTTCCCCAGCGGGGGGCCCGCACAGATACGCAGTATTTT. The V call is TRBV20-1, the J call TRBJ2-3; 9 bases are shared with TRBD2. J gave up 1 base and V 6 bases, and 11 bases lay outside the gene matches. The CDR3 extends over 16 amino acids. Looked up from germline, CDR1 is DFQATT and CDR2 is SNEGSKA (reference sequence).

The genes are TRBV5-1 and TRBJ2-5; TRBD1 might be the D (6 bases). Germline assignment: CDR1 SGHRS and CDR2 YFSETQ. The length of the CDR3 is 14 residues. Trimming removed 2 bases from V and 0 bases from J, with 8 bases in between. The CDR3 bases are TGCGCCAGCAGCTTCGGGACAAACCAAGAGACCCAGTACTTC. Protein sequence: CASSFGTNQETQYF.

The V and J genes are TRBV6-5 and TRBJ2-6; D not resolved. This CDR3 has 14 amino acids. CDR1 is MNHEY and CDR2 is SVGAGI in the germline V gene. With 4 bases removed from V and 0 bases from J, the gap between germline ends came to 4 bases. In DNA, the CDR3 is TGTGCCAGCAGTTCGTACTCTGGGGCCAACGTCCTGACTTTC. The encoded protein is CASSSYSGANVLTF.

This clonotype was recorded many times. The chain joins TRBV5-1 to TRBJ2-7; D might be TRBD1 (5 bases). CDR1 SGHRS and CDR2 YFSETQ come from the germline V gene. CDR3 length: 16 amino acids. V gave up 4 bases and J gave up 0 bases, with 17 bases separating them. CDR3 sequence (DNA): TGCGCCAGCAGCAGGCTTACAGGAAGGAGCTCCTACGAGCAGTACTTC. Residues: CASSRLTGRSSYEQYF. Together with reference TRBV5-1 and TRBJ2-7, the CDR3 gives the full variable domain: KAGVTQTPRYLIKTRGQQVTLSCSPISGHRSVSWYQQTPGQGLQFLFEYFSETQRNKGNFPGRFSGRQFSNSRSEMNVSTLELGDSALYLCASSRLTGRSSYEQYFGPGTRLTVT.

Worth noting for this clonotype: At one boundary the junction diverges from the germline segment, which might be a read error. The rearrangement links TRBV6-5 to TRBJ1-5; tentative D call: TRBD1 (6 bases). This CDR3 spans 15 amino acids. Per the germline V gene, CDR1 is MNHEY and CDR2 is SVGAGI. CDR3 loop: CASSYSSRGNQPHHF. CDR3 bases: TGTGCCAGCAGTTACTCGTCCAGGGGAAATCAGCCCCACCATTTT.

The V call is TRBV10-3, the J call TRBJ1-5, with 11 nucleotides matching TRBD1. The ends lost 6 bases at V and 4 bases at J; junction bases unmatched: 2. The germline CDR1 and CDR2 sequences are ENHRY and SYGVKD. The CDR3 contains 14 residues. The chain's CDR3 is CAIRGDRGNQPQHF. For the CDR3, the DNA is TGTGCCATCAGGGGGGACAGGGGGAATCAGCCCCAGCATTTT.

This clonotype appeared many times. The rearrangement uses TRBV7-3 and TRBJ2-7; 8 positions agree with TRBD2. This CDR3 comprises 14 residues. The trim removed 4 bases at V and 2 bases at J, leaving 4 bases unmatched. From germline, CDR1 is SGHTA and CDR2 FQGTGA. The CDR3 region has the DNA TGTGCCAGCAGCTCCCGGGGGGGCCCCTACGAGCAGTACTTC. Amino acid sequence: CASSSRGGPYEQYF.

This clonotype was seen only a few times. V and J are TRBV4-3 and TRBJ2-3; weak D call: TRBD2 (6 bases). V gave up 1 base and J gave up 1 base, with 12 bases separating them. The CDR3 sequence is 16 residues long. Germline assignment: CDR1 LGHNA and CDR2 YSLEER. The CDR3 DNA follows: TGCGCCAGCAGCCAAGTGGGAGTAGCGGGCACAGATACGCAGTATTTT. Residues: CASSQVGVAGTDTQYF.

This clonotype was observed a handful of times. The chain is built from TRBV12-3 or TRBV12-4 and TRBJ2-7; D may correspond to TRBD1 or TRBD2 (5 bases each). The CDR3 has 15 amino acids. V lost 3 bases and J lost 5, with 17 bases in between. The CDR3 nucleotides read TGTGCCAGCAGTTTGGGACGAGAACCTCGGGACGAGCAGTACGTC. Translating it yields CASSLGREPRDEQYV.

A remark on this clonotype: One junction end disagrees with the germline gene, perhaps due to a read error. The chain joins TRBV6-6 to TRBJ1-6, with no clear D. The germline gives CDR1 MNHNY, CDR2 SVGAGI (reference sequence). The CDR3 runs to 18 residues. The CDR3 region has the DNA TGTGCCAGCAGTTATTCGACTTCACCCCCTTCCTTTAATTCACCCCTCCACTTT. Amino acid sequence: CASSYSTSPPSFNSPLHF.

CDR3 DNA sequence: TGCAGTGCTAGAGGAGTGAGGGGAAAGTATTTT. Translation: CSARGVRGKYF. The gene calls are TRBV20-1 and TRBJ2-3; tentatively, D is TRBD1 or TRBD2 (5 bases each). The CDR3 runs 11 residues. Germline CDR1 and CDR2: DFQATT and SNEGSKA (reference sequence). V dropped 1 base and J dropped 13 bases, with 12 bases sitting between them.

The chain couples TRBV7-2 to TRBJ2-1, with no clear D. Trimming left V 4 bases short and J 7 bases short, with 11 bases between. The CDR3 contains 13 residues. Germline CDR1 and CDR2: SGHTA and FQGNSA. The CDR3 nucleotides read TGTGCCAGCAGCTCATACGTGGGGAATGAGCAGTTCTTC. Amino acids: CASSSYVGNEQFF.

This clonotype has only a few counts. The chain employs TRBV5-1 and TRBJ2-1, with TRBD2 as a possible D gene (6 bases). Germline CDR1 SGHRS, CDR2 YFSETQ. There are 14 residues in the CDR3. V was shortened by 0 bases and J by 6 bases, with 10 bases between the two germline ends. CDR3 nucleotides: TGCGCCAGCAGCTTGGTTTGGAGGGGCAATGAGCAGTTCTTC. It yields the protein CASSLVWRGNEQFF.

The rearrangement uses TRBV5-1 and TRBJ1-2; perhaps TRBD1 as D (5 bases). In germline, CDR1 is SGHRS, CDR2 YFSETQ. Trimming took off 0 bases at V and 3 bases at J, with 12 bases between the two ends. The CDR3 consists of 15 residues. The CDR3 nucleotides read TGCGCCAGCAGCTTGGACCCAGGGATCGACTATGGCTACACCTTC. It encodes CASSLDPGIDYGYTF.

The chain couples TRBV9 to TRBJ2-3, with 12 bases that match TRBD1. Germline CDR1 reads SGDLS; CDR2 reads YYNGEE. CDR3 length: 17 residues. J was trimmed by 3 bases and V by 2 bases; bases with no gene match: 7. The CDR3 DNA sequence: TGTGCCAGCAGCGTGGGACAGGGGGCGTTGGTGACAGATACGCAGTATTTT. Residues: CASSVGQGALVTDTQYF.

This sequence joins TRBV5-1 and TRBJ2-1; 8 bases map to TRBD1. The trim removed 2 bases at V and 8 bases at J, leaving 6 bases unmatched. CDR1 and CDR2 (germline): SGHRS, YFSETQ. The CDR3 length is 14 residues. CDR3 amino acids: CASSFDRGSDEQFF. In DNA, the CDR3 is TGCGCCAGCAGCTTCGACAGGGGAAGCGATGAGCAGTTCTTC. The full variable domain, rest sourced from reference TRBV5-1 and TRBJ2-1, is KAGVTQTPRYLIKTRGQQVTLSCSPISGHRSVSWYQQTPGQGLQFLFEYFSETQRNKGNFPGRFSGRQFSNSRSEMNVSTLELGDSALYLCASSFDRGSDEQFFGPGTRLTVL.

The genes are TRBV5-6 and TRBJ2-2; perhaps TRBD2 as D (5 bases). V lost 1 base and J 4 bases, leaving 14 bases between the germline ends. The CDR3 length is 16 residues. Germline V gene data show CDR1 as SGHDT and CDR2 as YYEEEE. The chain's CDR3 is CASSLLGPRGTGELFF. The DNA of the CDR3 is TGTGCCAGCAGCTTGTTGGGCCCTCGGGGCACCGGGGAGCTGTTTTTT. The complete variable domain, with remaining parts taken from reference TRBV5-6 and TRBJ2-2, reads DAGVTQSPTHLIKTRGQQVTLRCSPKSGHDTVSWYQQALGQGPQFIFQYYEEEERQRGNFPDRFSGHQFPNYSSELNVNALLLGDSALYLCASSLLGPRGTGELFFGEGSRLTVL.

The chain recombines TRBV6-2 or TRBV6-3 with TRBJ2-5; D might be TRBD2 (7 bases). CDR3 length: 17 residues. Germline V gives CDR1 MNHEY, CDR2 SVGEGT. Trimming pared 0 bases from V and 5 bases from J, leaving 19 bases between. CDR3 loop: CASSYSAGASGRETQYF. The CDR3 coding sequence is TGTGCCAGCAGTTACTCGGCGGGGGCGTCCGGAAGGGAGACCCAGTACTTC.

This clonotype showed up just a few times. The chain carries TRBV4-1 and TRBJ1-2; 8 bases align to TRBD1. The germline V gene encodes CDR1 MGHRA and CDR2 YSYEKL. CDR3 length equals 16 residues. V lost 4 bases and J lost 5; bases outside the gene matches: 12. CDR3 nucleotides: TGCGCCAGCAGCCTAAGACAGGGGACAGTACAGTATGGCTACACCTTC. It is translated as CASSLRQGTVQYGYTF.

V is TRBV7-3 and J is TRBJ1-1; TRBD1 is a possible D gene (6 bases). Germline V lookup: CDR1 SGHTA, CDR2 FQGTGA. The CDR3 length is 15 residues. V was clipped by 5 bases and J by 4 bases, with 17 bases between them. The CDR3 protein is CASSPLGASGTEAFF. DNA for the CDR3: TGTGCCAGCAGCCCCTTGGGGGCGAGCGGCACTGAAGCTTTCTTT.

This clonotype was seen only a few times. The V call is TRBV12-3 or TRBV12-4, the J call TRBJ1-1, with D possibly being TRBD1 (6 bases). The V end was cut by 6 bases, the J end by 4 bases, with 24 bases between. This CDR3 contains 17 residues. The CDR3 is CASSSLSIYGGLTEAFF. Here the CDR3 DNA reads TGTGCCAGCAGCAGTTTGTCGATCTACGGGGGCCTCACTGAAGCTTTCTTT.